Following are 27 T cell receptor beta chains from one sample sequenced in a study of shared T cell receptors in the human thymus. The repertoire was sequenced with immunoSEQ multiplex PCR; TCRdb's copy has only in-frame clones and lacks some. The sample holds about 500,000 clones, more than 75% seen once. These same records also appear under a second study, on human thymus T cells.

Input material: thymocytes. These receptors were taken from a boy under two years old with a congenital heart defect.

The table lists this clone with a count of one. The gene calls are TRBV15 and TRBJ2-1, with a weak D call TRBD2 (6 bases). Germline V gene lookup returns CDR1 LNHNV and CDR2 YYDKDF (reference sequence). The CDR3 extends over 21 amino acids. V was cut by 1 base and J by 8 bases, with 33 bases left in between. In DNA form, the CDR3 reads TGTGCCACCAGCAGAGCCCGATCCTTCGACCTAGCGACCTACCGATTCCATGAGCAGTTCTTC. Translation gives CATSRARSFDLATYRFHEQFF.

This clone appeared once. The rearrangement links TRBV11-2 to TRBJ2-7; 14 nucleotides match TRBD2. The CDR3 totals 15 residues. In germline, CDR1 is SGHAT, CDR2 FQNNGV. V shed 4 bases and J 6 bases; nucleotides not matched to a gene: 5. Written as DNA, the CDR3 is TGTGCCAGCAGCTCTCGAGGACTAGCGGGAGGCGAGCAGTACTTC. Residues: CASSSRGLAGGEQYF.

The rearrangement joins TRBV28 to TRBJ1-5, with D possibly matching TRBD1 (5 bases). This CDR3 is built from 18 residues. Trimming removed 0 bases from V and 4 bases from J, with 19 bases in between. Germline assignment: CDR1 MDHEN and CDR2 SYDVKM. The CDR3, as DNA: TGTGCCAGCAGTTTATGCAGGACCCCAGGGTCTCCAAATCAGCCCCAGCATTTT. It codes for CASSLCRTPGSPNQPQHF.

For the CDR3, the DNA is TGCAGCGTTGAAGATCCGGCCATCAGGGGTGGCTACACCTTC. Translated: CSVEDPAIRGGYTF. V is TRBV29-1 and J is TRBJ1-2, with D perhaps TRBD1 (6 bases). Trimming pared 0 bases from V and 7 bases from J, leaving 15 bases between. The CDR3 extends over 14 amino acids. From germline, CDR1 is SQVTM and CDR2 ANQGSEA.

This chain connects TRBV4-3 to TRBJ2-7, with a weak D call TRBD1 (6 bases). CDR1 is LGHNA and CDR2 is YSLEER in the germline V gene. Trimming removed 3 bases from V and 3 bases from J, with 12 bases in between. The CDR3 spans 14 residues. The DNA of the CDR3 is TGCGCCAGCAGCCAGGACAGTAAGGTCTACGAGCAGTACTTC. Residues: CASSQDSKVYEQYF.

The rearrangement uses TRBV5-1 and TRBJ2-7; D perhaps matches TRBD1 (5 bases). This CDR3 has 15 amino acids. V was pared by 2 bases and J by 6 bases, with 18 bases between. CDR1 and CDR2 from the germline V gene are SGHRS and YFSETQ. DNA of the CDR3: TGCGCCAGCAGCTTATATCTCAGGGTAACAGGCGAGCAGTACTTC. This gives the protein CASSLYLRVTGEQYF.

This clone was found once. The chain links TRBV27 to TRBJ2-1, with a weak D call TRBD2 (6 bases). The CDR3 contains 15 residues. The germline V and J ends were trimmed by 1 base and 6 bases, with 13 bases remaining between them. Per the germline V gene, CDR1 is MNHEY and CDR2 is SMNVEV (reference sequence). CDR3 loop: CASSLCPGTVNEQFF. Here the CDR3 DNA reads TGTGCCAGCAGTTTATGCCCTGGGACTGTCAATGAGCAGTTCTTC.

The chain has TRBV4-3 and TRBJ1-1; possibly TRBD1 for D (6 bases). The V and J ends lost 4 bases and 3 bases respectively, with 12 bases between them. CDR1 and CDR2 from the germline V gene are LGHNA and YSLEER. CDR3 length equals 14 residues. CDR3 sequence (DNA): TGCGCCAGCAGCCCCTCCGAGGGGGACACTGAAGCTTTCTTT. The encoded protein is CASSPSEGDTEAFF.

The chain links TRBV19 to TRBJ2-7; 10 bases match TRBD1. Germline values: CDR1 LNHDA, CDR2 SQIVND (reference sequence). This CDR3 is built from 18 residues. After removal of 0 bases from V and 5 bases from J, the junction contained 13 bases not matched to a gene. CDR3 DNA: TGTGCCAGTAGTATAGATCTGATCCCGGACAGGGGGGTCCACGAGCAGTACTTC. This encodes CASSIDLIPDRGVHEQYF.

This clone appeared a single time. This chain joins TRBV28 and TRBJ2-2; D is perhaps TRBD1 (6 bases). Trimming shortened V by 2 bases and J by 2 bases, and 12 bases separated the two germline ends. CDR1 and CDR2 (germline): MDHEN, SYDVKM. The CDR3 is 16 amino acids. The CDR3 bases are TGTGCCAGCAGTTTACGGGGCAGGGGTAACACCGGGGAGCTGTTTTTT. This codes for CASSLRGRGNTGELFF. The complete variable domain, with remaining parts taken from reference TRBV28 and TRBJ2-2, reads DVKVTQSSRYLVKRTGEKVFLECVQDMDHENMFWYRQDPGLGLRLIYFSYDVKMKEKGDIPEGYSVSREKKERFSLILESASTNQTSMYLCASSLRGRGNTGELFFGEGSRLTVL.

The chain is built from TRBV28 and TRBJ2-7; 9 bases agree with TRBD1. This CDR3 is built from 14 residues. Looked up from germline, CDR1 is MDHEN and CDR2 is SYDVKM. Germline trimming cut 4 bases from V and 5 bases from J; bases unmatched to any gene: 6. The CDR3 nucleotides read TGTGCCAGCAGTTCAACAGGGGGCAGGGACGAGCAGTACTTC. Its translation: CASSSTGGRDEQYF.

The rearrangement joins TRBV7-2 to TRBJ2-1, with 7 positions matching TRBD2. Germline assignment: CDR1 SGHTA and CDR2 FQGNSA. CDR3 length equals 16 residues. With V trimmed by 2 bases and J by 4 bases, 8 bases remained unmatched. The CDR3 nucleotides are TGTGCCAGCAGCTTAAGGCCGCTAGCGGATTACAATGAGCAGTTCTTC. As protein: CASSLRPLADYNEQFF.

The genes are TRBV9 and TRBJ2-7; a weak D match, TRBD2 (7 bases). The V gene lost 2 bases and the J gene lost 4 bases, with 16 bases spanning the gap. Germline values: CDR1 SGDLS, CDR2 YYNGEE. The CDR3 length is 15 residues. The CDR3 DNA sequence: TGTGCCAGCAGCGTCCGAGAAGGGGGGGGATACGAGCAGTACTTC. It is translated as CASSVREGGGYEQYF.

The chain recombines TRBV4-1 with TRBJ2-7, with TRBD2 identical over 7 bases. The CDR3 is 13 amino acids. In germline, CDR1 is MGHRA, CDR2 YSYEKL. V lost 0 bases, J lost 5 bases, and 1 base stayed unmatched. DNA of the CDR3: TGCGCCAGCAGCCAAGATCGGGGGGACGAGCAGTACTTC. It is translated as CASSQDRGDEQYF.

V gene TRBV12-5 combines with J gene TRBJ1-1; tentatively, D is TRBD1 (5 bases). The CDR3 loop spans 13 amino acids. Germline V gene sequence: CDR1 LGHNT, CDR2 FRNRAP. V was pared by 8 bases and J by 0 bases, with 10 bases between. The CDR3, as DNA: TGTGCTAGTACAGGAAGAATGAACACTGAAGCTTTCTTT. Its translation: CASTGRMNTEAFF.

This rearrangement joins TRBV27 to TRBJ2-3; D unclear. CDR1 is MNHEY, CDR2 SMNVEV, per germline (reference sequence). V gave up 0 bases and J gave up 6 bases, with 7 bases separating them. The CDR3 loop spans 13 amino acids. The CDR3 sequence is CASSLSGFDTQYF. Here the CDR3 DNA reads TGTGCCAGCAGTTTATCCGGGTTCGATACGCAGTATTTT.

The gene calls are TRBV27 and TRBJ1-1, with 9 bases matching TRBD1. The length of the CDR3 is 15 residues. The J segment lost 4 bases and the V segment lost 5 bases, leaving 8 bases of the junction unmatched. CDR1 is MNHEY and CDR2 is SMNVEV in the germline V gene (reference sequence). The CDR3 nucleotides are TGTGCCAGCAGTCCGGGACAGGGTATGAGCACTGAAGCTTTCTTT. It yields the protein CASSPGQGMSTEAFF.

This clone was counted between two and nine times. The rearrangement joins TRBV27 to TRBJ2-1; TRBD2 matches at 7 bases. The CDR3 runs 16 residues. The germline V gene encodes CDR1 MNHEY and CDR2 SMNVEV (reference sequence). Trimming cost V 6 bases and J 8 bases; bases outside gene matches: 16. The CDR3 DNA sequence: TGTGCCAGCAGCCCTCGGGACTACCCCACCTGGGATGAGCAGTTCTTC. It translates to CASSPRDYPTWDEQFF.

The V gene is TRBV6-1, the J gene TRBJ2-4; tentative D call: TRBD2 (6 bases). V lost 2 bases and J 1 base, leaving 15 bases between the germline ends. Germline CDR1 and CDR2: MNHNS and SASEGT. CDR3 length equals 17 residues. Written as DNA, the CDR3 is TGTGCCAGCAGTGAACTGGAGGGGACCGGGGCCAAAAACATTCAGTACTTC. Protein product: CASSELEGTGAKNIQYF.

The V and J genes are TRBV30 and TRBJ1-5; tentatively, D is TRBD1 (5 bases). Germline assignment: CDR1 GTSNPN and CDR2 SVGIG (reference sequence). V shed 4 bases and J shed 1 base, with 11 bases lying between them. The CDR3 has 14 residues. CDR3 nucleotide sequence: TGTGCCTGGAATGGGGGGGAAAGCAATCAGCCCCAGCATTTT. Translation gives CAWNGGESNQPQHF.

The chain joins TRBV7-2 to TRBJ2-5, with TRBD2 as a possible D gene (5 bases). V was cut by 0 bases and J by 6 bases, with 11 bases left in between. CDR1 is SGHTA and CDR2 is FQGNSA in the germline V gene. The CDR3 contains 14 residues. As DNA, the CDR3 is TGTGCCAGCAGCTTAGCCCGGGATCGGAAGACCCAGTACTTC. Protein sequence: CASSLARDRKTQYF.

This chain connects TRBV27 to TRBJ2-7; 8 nucleotides match TRBD2. Germline V gene data show CDR1 as MNHEY and CDR2 as SMNVEV (reference sequence). Trimming removed 7 bases from V and 4 bases from J; junction bases left unmatched: 9. The CDR3 runs to 14 residues. CDR3 bases: TGTGCCAGCACCCGAGCGGGAGCTCGGTACGAGCAGTACTTC. Protein product: CASTRAGARYEQYF.

The chain is built from TRBV5-1 and TRBJ2-2; TRBD2 agrees at 7 bases. The CDR3 has 19 amino acids. Germline V CDR1 and CDR2: SGHRS, YFSETQ. V lost 5 bases, J lost 4 bases, and 20 bases stayed unmatched. In DNA, the CDR3 is TGCGCCAGCAGAGTTGTAGTCCAAAACGCGGGAGTAGGCACCGGGGAGCTGTTTTTT. As protein: CASRVVVQNAGVGTGELFF.

The V call is TRBV6-1, the J call TRBJ1-1; 11 bases fit TRBD1. CDR1 and CDR2 from the germline V gene are MNHNS and SASEGT. The CDR3 consists of 12 residues. J gave up 6 bases and V 10 bases, and 4 bases lay outside the gene matches. In nucleotides, the CDR3 is TGTGCCATGGACAGGGGGCTGTCTGAAGCTTTCTTT. It translates to CAMDRGLSEAFF.

The chain links TRBV21-1 to TRBJ2-2; TRBD2 reflects the table's D call only, with no check against the DNA. TRBV21-1 is deemed a pseudogene. The length of the CDR3 is 17 residues. The CDR3 spells CASSRASGRLGTGELFF. Written as DNA, the CDR3 is TGTGCCAGCAGCAGGGCTAGCGGGAGGCTCGGTACCGGGGAGCTGTTTTTT.

This rearrangement joins TRBV29-1 to TRBJ2-7, with 12 bases identical to TRBD2. CDR1 SQVTM and CDR2 ANQGSEA come from the germline V gene. V trimming: 6 bases; J trimming: 7 bases; junction bases outside the gene matches: 25. This CDR3 region has 19 residues. This CDR3 is CSVAGHYKGPSGRAGEQYF. The CDR3 DNA follows: TGCAGCGTAGCTGGACACTACAAGGGGCCTAGCGGGAGGGCGGGTGAGCAGTACTTC.

This clone was seen a handful of times. The chain couples TRBV5-1 to TRBJ2-4, with TRBD1 as a possible D gene (5 bases). Germline V gene sequence: CDR1 SGHRS, CDR2 YFSETQ. V shed 3 bases and J shed 11 bases, with 9 bases lying between them. This CDR3 has 11 residues. CDR3 in DNA: TGCGCCAGCAGCTCTGACAGATTTCAGTACTTC. Translation gives CASSSDRFQYF.